These 23 T cell receptor beta chains were sequenced from one sample in a study of T-cell memory formation after mild COVID-19. Each CDR3 protein gets one entry after TCRdb re-called the 5' RACE reads with MiXCR. The sample has 300,000 to 350,000 distinct CDR3 sequences, just under 20% seen once; the top ten hold around 20%. The sequenced sample consisted of PBMCs or a T cell subset sorted from them (not recorded which). The receptors originated from a man aged 18 to 29 who had mild COVID-19 (a few samples of this study predate the infection). Cell type and time point are not known.

Details on this clonotype: One end of the junction does not line up with germline, which may come from a read error. The gene calls are TRBV19 and TRBJ2-3; no reliable D call. The CDR3 totals 13 residues. The germline V gene has CDR1 LNHDA and CDR2 SQIVND (reference sequence). In DNA form, the CDR3 reads TGCGCCAGTAGAAAAGTGAGCACAGATACGCAGTATTTT. This encodes CASRKVSTDTQYF.

This chain uses TRBV20-1 with TRBJ1-5, with D perhaps matching TRBD1 (5 bases). Germline CDR1 and CDR2: DFQATT and SNEGSKA (reference sequence). The CDR3 extends over 15 amino acids. V was trimmed by 8 bases and J by 0 bases, leaving 17 bases between them. The CDR3 is CSIIGTEHSNQPQHF. The CDR3 DNA is TGCAGTATTATCGGGACCGAGCATAGCAATCAGCCCCAGCATTTT.

This clonotype turned up a few times. This chain links TRBV7-3 with TRBJ2-6; D is uncertain. This CDR3 has 16 residues. V was shortened by 5 bases and J by 1 base, with 12 bases between the two germline ends. Germline V gives CDR1 SGHTA, CDR2 FQGTGA. The CDR3 spells CASSPTARSGANVLTF. The CDR3 DNA reads as TGTGCCAGCAGCCCCACAGCTAGGTCTGGGGCCAACGTCCTGACTTTC. The whole variable domain, remainder taken from reference TRBV7-3 and TRBJ2-6, is GAGVSQTPSNKVTEKGKYVELRCDPISGHTALYWYRQSLGQGPEFLIYFQGTGAADDSGLPNDRFFAVRPEGSVSTLKIQRTERGDSAVYLCASSPTARSGANVLTFGAGSRLTVL.

The J gene is TRBJ2-5, the V gene TRBV6-5; D not certain. The CDR3 runs to 12 residues. Germline lookup yields CDR1 MNHEY and CDR2 SVGAGI. V gave up 0 bases and J gave up 4 bases, with 3 bases separating them. DNA of the CDR3: TGTGCCAGCAGTTACTCGGGAGAGACCCAGTACTTC. This gives the protein CASSYSGETQYF.

In its sample, this clonotype was seen a few times. The germline gene is not matched at one end of the junction; a read error may be the cause. This sequence joins TRBV11-2 and TRBJ2-7; 9 positions match TRBD1. The CDR3 covers 16 residues. The germline V gene encodes CDR1 SGHAT and CDR2 FQNNGV. In DNA form, the CDR3 reads TGTGCCAGCACCTTAACTGGCGGGACAGGGCTCTACGAGCAGTACTTC. Encoded protein: CASTLTGGTGLYEQYF.

V gene TRBV15 combines with J gene TRBJ2-7; tentatively, D is TRBD1 or TRBD2 (6 bases each). Between the trimmed V and J ends, which lost 0 bases and 1 base, there was a span of 10 bases. Per the germline V gene, CDR1 is LNHNV and CDR2 is YYDKDF (reference sequence). The length of the CDR3 is 15 residues. The CDR3: CATSRDWGASYEQYV. In DNA form, the CDR3 reads TGTGCCACCAGCAGAGATTGGGGGGCTTCCTACGAGCAGTACGTC.

The chain uses TRBV3-1 and TRBJ2-1, with D unclear. The CDR3 length is 14 residues. Germline V gives CDR1 LGHDT, CDR2 YNNKEL (reference sequence). The germline V and J ends were trimmed by 1 base and 8 bases, with 12 bases remaining between them. CDR3 DNA: TGTGCCAGCAGCCAAGGGCGAGGCCCCTATGAGCAGTTCTTC. It translates to CASSQGRGPYEQFF.

In this sample, this clonotype turned up a few times. This sequence joins TRBV5-1 and TRBJ2-1; tentative D call: TRBD1 (7 bases). CDR3 size: 14 residues. The germline V and J ends were trimmed by 3 bases and 7 bases, with 14 bases remaining between them. The V gene's germline CDR1 is SGHRS and CDR2 YFSETQ. The CDR3 protein is CASSSRGVGNEQFF. CDR3 in DNA: TGCGCCAGCAGCTCCAGGGGGGTGGGAAATGAGCAGTTCTTC.

This clonotype was seen more than once but under ten times. Here the CDR3 reads CASSLSFSGSTDTQYF. In DNA, the CDR3 is TGCGCCAGCAGCTTGTCGTTTAGCGGAAGCACAGATACGCAGTATTTT. This chain uses TRBV5-1 with TRBJ2-3; a weak D match, TRBD2 (6 bases). Trimming left V 1 base short and J 0 bases short, with 12 bases between. Per the germline V gene, CDR1 is SGHRS and CDR2 is YFSETQ. The CDR3 has 16 residues.

The J gene is TRBJ2-2, the V gene TRBV28; 9 bases are shared with TRBD2. V lost 6 bases and J lost 0; bases outside the gene matches: 2. Germline CDR1 MDHEN, CDR2 SYDVKM. This CDR3 comprises 15 residues. The CDR3 loop is CASRIAGANTGELFF. The CDR3 coding sequence is TGTGCCAGCAGGATAGCGGGGGCGAACACCGGGGAGCTGTTTTTT.

This clonotype was seen many times. CDR3 sequence reads: CASSSGGPSYEQYF. CDR3 coding DNA: TGTGCCAGCAGCTCAGGGGGTCCCTCTTACGAGCAGTACTTC. The chain is built from TRBV7-2 and TRBJ2-7, with 7 bases fitting TRBD1. In germline, CDR1 is SGHTA, CDR2 FQGNSA. V gave up 4 bases and J gave up 4 bases; unmatched junction bases: 7. The CDR3 totals 14 residues.

The genes are TRBV5-1 and TRBJ1-1, with D unclear. Germline values: CDR1 SGHRS, CDR2 YFSETQ. This CDR3 comprises 11 residues. V dropped 4 bases and J dropped 5 bases, with 6 bases sitting between them. DNA of the CDR3: TGCGCCAGCAGCGTAACAACTGAAGCTTTCTTT. Its translation is CASSVTTEAFF.

The rearrangement links TRBV29-1 to TRBJ2-5, with TRBD2 as a possible D gene (5 bases). Per germline, CDR1 SQVTM and CDR2 ANQGSEA. This CDR3 contains 14 residues. Trimming pared 2 bases from V and 4 bases from J, leaving 14 bases between. CDR3 in DNA: TGCAGCGTTGAAATCTTTGACCGGGGAGAGACCCAGTACTTC. It is translated as CSVEIFDRGETQYF.

This clonotype appeared a few times. The chain has TRBV5-1 and TRBJ2-2; TRBD2 agrees at 9 bases. The length of the CDR3 is 19 residues. The trim removed 4 bases at V and 8 bases at J, leaving 21 bases unmatched. The germline V gene has CDR1 SGHRS and CDR2 YFSETQ. The CDR3 DNA follows: TGCGCCAGCAGCAGTGGTGGTCCGGGACTAGCAACGGCCTATGGGGAGCTGTTTTTT. Its translation: CASSSGGPGLATAYGELFF.

The V gene is TRBV7-2, the J gene TRBJ2-1, with 8 bases matching TRBD2. The CDR3 extends over 15 amino acids. The germline gives CDR1 SGHTA, CDR2 FQGNSA. Trimming removed 3 bases from V and 7 bases from J; junction bases left unmatched: 8. In DNA, the CDR3 is TGTGCCAGCAGCTTCGGCGGGGGGATGAGTAATGAGCAGTTCTTC. Its protein product is CASSFGGGMSNEQFF.

CDR3 in DNA: TGCAGTGCTAGAGTGTCCCTTTCACCCCTCCACTTT. Residues: CSARVSLSPLHF. This chain joins TRBV20-1 and TRBJ1-6; D unresolved. The germline V gene has CDR1 DFQATT and CDR2 SNEGSKA (reference sequence). Trimming removed 1 base at V and 9 bases at J, with 7 bases between. This CDR3 comprises 12 residues.

The chain couples TRBV3-1 to TRBJ2-7; 9 bases align to TRBD2. The CDR3 has 15 residues. V trimming: 2 bases; J trimming: 6 bases; junction bases outside the gene matches: 8. Germline V CDR1 and CDR2: LGHDT, YNNKEL (reference sequence). CDR3 loop: CASSQSSGGSVEQYF. As DNA, the CDR3 is TGTGCCAGCAGCCAAAGTAGCGGGGGTTCAGTCGAGCAGTACTTC.

This chain joins TRBV27 and TRBJ1-1, with TRBD1 as a possible D gene (5 bases). This CDR3 has 13 amino acids. Germline lookup yields CDR1 MNHEY and CDR2 SMNVEV (reference sequence). V was clipped by 7 bases and J by 3 bases, with 12 bases between them. In DNA, the CDR3 is TGTGCCAGCAACAGGAGGGGTGACACTGAAGCTTTCTTT. It yields the protein CASNRRGDTEAFF.

The chain combines TRBV20-1 with TRBJ1-5, with 7 bases lining up with TRBD1. The CDR3 spans 13 residues. Germline V gene data show CDR1 as DFQATT and CDR2 as SNEGSKA (reference sequence). J was trimmed by 6 bases and V by 2 bases; bases with no gene match: 4. The CDR3 region is CSARPTGAQPQHF. The CDR3 nucleotides read TGCAGTGCTAGACCCACAGGGGCTCAGCCCCAGCATTTT.

This clonotype was seen only a few times. The CDR3 protein is CASSRTSGGGTQYF. The CDR3 DNA reads TGTGCCAGCAGTCGAACTAGCGGGGGTGGGACCCAGTACTTC. The chain employs TRBV12-3 or TRBV12-4 and TRBJ2-5; 11 bases line up with TRBD2. The CDR3 runs 14 residues. The trim removed 5 bases at V and 7 bases at J, leaving 6 bases unmatched.

V usage is TRBV7-2 and J usage is TRBJ1-6; D call uncertain. The CDR3 sequence is 14 residues long. Germline V gives CDR1 SGHTA, CDR2 FQGNSA. V was pared by 2 bases and J by 5 bases, with 7 bases between. CDR3 in DNA: TGTGCCAGCAGCTTACGAGGAGATAATTCACCCCTCCACTTT. It is translated as CASSLRGDNSPLHF.

The CDR3 is CATSGQGGSEQYF. The CDR3, as DNA: TGTGCCACATCGGGACAGGGCGGATCGGAGCAGTACTTC. The rearrangement uses TRBV2 and TRBJ2-7, with 9 bases fitting TRBD1. The CDR3 is made up of 13 amino acids. The ends lost 10 bases at V and 7 bases at J; junction bases unmatched: 11. Germline CDR1 and CDR2: SNHLY and FYNNEI.

This clonotype was detected only a few times. V is TRBV5-6 and J is TRBJ1-5; D unresolved. The ends were cut back, 0 bases at V and 8 bases at J, with 9 bases in the middle. Germline V gene data show CDR1 as SGHDT and CDR2 as YYEEEE. The CDR3 runs to 13 residues. The CDR3 sequence is CASSLGDGKPQHF. CDR3 DNA sequence: TGTGCCAGCAGCTTGGGTGATGGTAAGCCCCAGCATTTT.